A selection of T cell receptor beta chains follows, all from one sample in a study of graft-versus-host responses after intestinal transplantation. The data were produced by immunoSEQ multiplex PCR, yet TCRdb's version contains in-frame clones alone and is incomplete. The sample carries 20,000 to 25,000 clones, 33% recorded once. The sequencing here drew on alloreactive CD8+ T cells from a mixed lymphocyte reaction culture, taken before intestinal transplant. These receptor sequences come from a human patient who received an intestinal transplant. Both conserved end residues are trimmed from each CDR3. The order of the fields is J gene, V gene, CDR3 length, CDR3 protein.

j_call: TRBJ1-2; v_call: TRBV6-1; cdr3_length: 10; cdr3_aa: ASSANTYGYT
j_call: TRBJ2-7; v_call: TRBV10-3; cdr3_length: 13; cdr3_aa: AIRQLAGGTYEQY
j_call: TRBJ2-7; v_call: TRBV2; cdr3_length: 11; cdr3_aa: ASTWQGSYEQY
j_call: TRBJ2-7; v_call: TRBV5-5; cdr3_length: 12; cdr3_aa: ASSPWQEFPEQY
j_call: TRBJ2-5; v_call: TRBV19; cdr3_length: 14; cdr3_aa: ASSPSRELPQETQY
j_call: TRBJ2-3; v_call: TRBV11-2; cdr3_length: 17; cdr3_aa: ASSFSRNWDRGRGDTQY
j_call: TRBJ2-7; v_call: TRBV6-5; cdr3_length: 12; cdr3_aa: ASSYSDSSYEQY
j_call: TRBJ2-7; v_call: TRBV19; cdr3_length: 12; cdr3_aa: ASSINSGAYEQY
j_call: TRBJ1-1; v_call: TRBV19; cdr3_length: 10; cdr3_aa: ASSTGATEAF
j_call: TRBJ1-5; v_call: TRBV13; cdr3_length: 10; cdr3_aa: ASSLGSQPQH
j_call: TRBJ2-7; v_call: TRBV27; cdr3_length: 11; cdr3_aa: ASSFRGKNEQY
j_call: TRBJ1-6; v_call: TRBV5-4; cdr3_length: 13; cdr3_aa: ASRSDPGANSPLH
j_call: TRBJ2-7; v_call: TRBV2; cdr3_length: 12; cdr3_aa: ASSESPTGYEQY
j_call: TRBJ2-1; v_call: TRBV11-2; cdr3_length: 10; cdr3_aa: ASSSTGDEQF
j_call: TRBJ1-5; v_call: TRBV27; cdr3_length: 10; cdr3_aa: ASSLPNQPQH
j_call: TRBJ2-7; v_call: TRBV29-1; cdr3_length: 11; cdr3_aa: SVEEGQFYEQY
j_call: TRBJ1-5; v_call: TRBV19; cdr3_length: 14; cdr3_aa: ASSPPWKGSNQPQH
j_call: TRBJ2-3; v_call: TRBV19; cdr3_length: 11; cdr3_aa: ASTPRLAHTQY
j_call: TRBJ2-7; v_call: TRBV6-1; cdr3_length: 9; cdr3_aa: ASGSGYEQY
j_call: TRBJ2-5; v_call: TRBV2; cdr3_length: 12; cdr3_aa: ASTVAGAGETQY
j_call: TRBJ2-3; v_call: TRBV7-9; cdr3_length: 15; cdr3_aa: ASSPGTSGSGSDTQY
j_call: TRBJ2-1; v_call: TRBV9; cdr3_length: 14; cdr3_aa: ASSGGGGGGSDEQF
j_call: TRBJ2-7; v_call: TRBV11-1; cdr3_length: 17; cdr3_aa: ASSHVRGAMGRDSYEQY
j_call: TRBJ2-7; v_call: TRBV2; cdr3_length: 12; cdr3_aa: ASSEAPGAYEQY
j_call: TRBJ2-7; v_call: TRBV28; cdr3_length: 12; cdr3_aa: ASSPHEGTYEQY